This entry lists 6 T cell receptor beta chains sequenced from one sample in a study of T cells in localized non-small cell lung cancer (dated by TCRdb to the early 2020s). Library creation used the immunoSEQ multiplex PCR assay. This immuneACCESS table, as held by TCRdb, lists in-frame sequences with V and J called but not all clones. Of the missing ones, under half trace to an unresolved V gene in checked studies; the others have no known cause. Across this sample there are about 20,000 clones, with 87% seen only once. About 12% of the sample rests with the top ten. The sample was PBMCs, taken before any cancer treatment. The receptors were sampled from a man aged 40 to 70 with stage II squamous cell lung carcinoma.

This chain uses TRBV11-3 with TRBJ2-5; no definite D call. The J call may be wrong; the DNA end is better matched by TRBJ2-7. The CDR3 has 12 amino acids. CDR1 and CDR2 from the germline V gene are SGHNT and YENEEA. This chain's CDR3 is CASSLGRNEQYF. Here the CDR3 DNA reads TGTGCCAGCAGCTTAGGCCGGAACGAGCAGTACTTC.

V is TRBV11-2 and J is TRBJ2-1; 13 nucleotides match TRBD2. V was pared by 0 bases and J by 3 bases, with 5 bases of the junction left unmatched. Germline assignment: CDR1 SGHAT and CDR2 FQNNGV. The CDR3 runs 18 residues. Here the CDR3 DNA reads TGTGCCAGCAGCTTAGATCTACTAGCGGGGGGGCTCTACAATGAGCAGTTCTTC. Translation gives CASSLDLLAGGLYNEQFF.

The gene calls are TRBV6-5 and TRBJ2-5; 7 nucleotides agree with TRBD1. V was clipped by 6 bases and J by 3 bases; unmatched bases: 7. Per germline, CDR1 MNHEY and CDR2 SVGAGI. There are 14 residues in the CDR3. Here the CDR3 DNA reads TGTGCCAGCAGCAGACCAGGGGGTAAAGAGACCCAGTACTTC. This codes for CASSRPGGKETQYF.

This chain links TRBV6-6 with TRBJ2-2, with TRBD2 as a possible D gene (5 bases). The germline V gene has CDR1 MNHNY and CDR2 SVGAGI (reference sequence). The length of the CDR3 is 15 residues. The ends were cut back, 2 bases at V and 6 bases at J, with 13 bases in the middle. The CDR3 is CASSYNARVSGELFF. As DNA, the CDR3 is TGTGCCAGCAGTTACAATGCGCGGGTCTCCGGGGAGCTGTTTTTT.

V gene TRBV19 combines with J gene TRBJ1-5; no firm D call. V lost 0 bases and J 9 bases, leaving 15 bases between the germline ends. CDR1 and CDR2 from the germline V gene are LNHDA and SQIVND (reference sequence). The CDR3 runs 15 residues. The DNA of the CDR3 is TGTGCCAGTAGTATAGATCTAACAAACTTAGGGCCCCAGCATTTT. It specifies CASSIDLTNLGPQHF.

CDR3 sequence reads: CASSLTGGNYEQYF. As DNA, the CDR3 is TGTGCCAGCAGTTTGACAGGGGGGAACTACGAGCAGTACTTC. V is TRBV6-5 and J is TRBJ2-7; the match to TRBD1 covers 9 bases. Germline trimming cut 4 bases from V and 3 bases from J; bases unmatched to any gene: 4. Per the germline V gene, CDR1 is MNHEY and CDR2 is SVGAGI. This CDR3 region has 14 residues.